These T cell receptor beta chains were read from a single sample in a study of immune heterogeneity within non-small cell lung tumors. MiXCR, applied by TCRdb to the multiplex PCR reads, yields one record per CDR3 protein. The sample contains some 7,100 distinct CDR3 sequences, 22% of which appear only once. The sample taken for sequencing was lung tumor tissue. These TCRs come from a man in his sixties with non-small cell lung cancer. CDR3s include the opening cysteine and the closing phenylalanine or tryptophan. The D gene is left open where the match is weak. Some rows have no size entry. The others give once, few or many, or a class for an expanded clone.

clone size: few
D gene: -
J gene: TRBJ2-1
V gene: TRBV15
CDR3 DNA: TGTGCCACCAGCAGAGGGTTCGACGGATACAATGAGCAGTTCTTC
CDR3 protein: CATSRGFDGYNEQFF

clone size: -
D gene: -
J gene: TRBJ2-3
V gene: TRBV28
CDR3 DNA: TGTGCCAGCCGCCCGAGCGTGAGAACAGATACGCAGTATTTT
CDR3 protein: CASRPSVRTDTQYF

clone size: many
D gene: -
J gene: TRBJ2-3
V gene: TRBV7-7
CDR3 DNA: TGTGCTAGCAGCTTAGGTTCCGCAGATACGCAGTATTTT
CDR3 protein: CASSLGSADTQYF

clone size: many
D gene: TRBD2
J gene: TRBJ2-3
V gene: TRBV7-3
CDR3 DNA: TGTGCCAGCAGCCTCACTAGCGCCCGCACAGATACGCAGTATTTT
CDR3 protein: CASSLTSARTDTQYF

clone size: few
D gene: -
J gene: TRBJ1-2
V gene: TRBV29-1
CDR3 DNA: TGCAGCGTTGGCGGGGGGGGCAGCTATGGCTACACCTTC
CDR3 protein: CSVGGGGSYGYTF

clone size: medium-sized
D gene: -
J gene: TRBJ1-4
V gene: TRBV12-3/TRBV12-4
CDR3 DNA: TGTGCCAGCATCCTGGGGGCTAATGAAAAACTGTTTTTT
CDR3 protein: CASILGANEKLFF

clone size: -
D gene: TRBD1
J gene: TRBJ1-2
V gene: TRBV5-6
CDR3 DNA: TGTGCCAGCAGGAACAGGGGTGCAGGCTACACCTTC
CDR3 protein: CASRNRGAGYTF

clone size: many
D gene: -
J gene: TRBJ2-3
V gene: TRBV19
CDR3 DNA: TGTGCCAGTAGTAGGGGACAACGCACAGATACGCAGTATTTT
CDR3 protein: CASSRGQRTDTQYF

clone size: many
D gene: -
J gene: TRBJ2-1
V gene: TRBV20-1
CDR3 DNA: TGCAGTGCTATAAGGTTACAGGATGAGCAGTTCTTC
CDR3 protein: CSAIRLQDEQFF

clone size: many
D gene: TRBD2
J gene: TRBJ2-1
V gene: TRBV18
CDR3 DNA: TGTGCCAGCTCACCGTCAGGCCCGGCGGGAGGAAGGGATGAGCAGTTCTTC
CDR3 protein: CASSPSGPAGGRDEQFF

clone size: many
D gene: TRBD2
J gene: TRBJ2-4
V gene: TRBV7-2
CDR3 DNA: TGTGCCAGCAGCTTGCTAGCGGGAGTACTTGGCTCTGGGGACATTCAGTACTTC
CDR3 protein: CASSLLAGVLGSGDIQYF

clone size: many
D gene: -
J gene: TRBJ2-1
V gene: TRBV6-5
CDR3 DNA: TGTGCCAGCAGTTCACCCGAGACATATGAGCAGTTCTTC
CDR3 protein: CASSSPETYEQFF

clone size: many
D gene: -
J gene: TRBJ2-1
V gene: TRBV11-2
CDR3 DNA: TGTGCCAGCAGCTTAGGCTATTACAATGAGCAGTTCTTC
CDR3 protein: CASSLGYYNEQFF